This TCR beta chain was profiled in a study of T cell repertoires in cytomegalovirus infection. Study as a whole: Signatures in public TCR beta sequences pointed to both CMV infection and matching HLA type.

MiXCR, run by TCRdb on the reads, gives a single entry per CDR3 protein. The table records 600,000 to 800,000 distinct CDR3 sequences, around 24% of them present only once. This clonotype was counted many times. There are 17 residues in the CDR3. Trimming took 5 bases from V and 5 from J, leaving 24 bases between them. The V gene's germline CDR1 is SGHTA and CDR2 FQGNSA. The sequence derives from a human donor in good health (CMV status not recorded). Some clones in this sample may be carry-over from other donors' samples. The chain recombines TRBV7-2 with TRBJ2-5; D may correspond to TRBD1 or TRBD2 (7 bases each). Sequencing input: CD8+ T cells from PBMCs. The CDR3 nucleotides are TGTGCCAGCAGCCCCTCGACGGGCGGGGGACAGTGGGAGACCCAGTACTTC. Its translation is CASSPSTGGGQWETQYF.